Below, one T cell receptor beta chain is given with its context. The record originates from a study of T-cell reconstitution after alpha-beta-depleted transplantation in children. Library preparation (for TCRbeta) was performed with unique molecular identifiers. TCRdb ran MiXCR on the PCR reads and lists one entry per CDR3 protein. This sample carries 150,000 to 250,000 distinct CDR3 sequences, approximately 14% of them seen once, and the ten largest clones take 13%. This CDR3 is 19 amino acids long. V lost 5 bases and J 0 bases, leaving 29 bases between the germline ends. CDR1 is DFQATT, CDR2 SNEGSKA, per germline (reference sequence).

This clonotype originated in a human donor who donated a stem cell graft to a child with acute lymphoblastic leukemia. The sample was PBMCs from the stem cell graft donor, taken from the stem cell graft. V is TRBV20-1 and J is TRBJ2-7, with a tentative D call TRBD2 (6 bases). The CDR3 nucleotides read TGCAGTGCTGAAAAAGCGGGCCAGCTACTACCCTTAAGCTCCTACGAGCAGTACTTC. It encodes CSAEKAGQLLPLSSYEQYF.